The clone carrying this T cell receptor beta chain appeared many times. CDR3 length: 15 residues. V trimming: 5 bases; J trimming: 6 bases; junction bases outside the gene matches: 7. Germline-derived CDR1 and CDR2 are SSHAT and FNYEAQ (reference sequence). The source of the sample is a study of early T cells in non-severe SARS-CoV-2 infection. Attached unique molecular identifiers marked individual cDNA molecules. TCRdb used MiXCR to reprocess the 5' RACE reads, holding one entry per CDR3 protein. The sample carries 37,000 or so distinct CDR3 sequences, roughly 6% recorded once. The sample was whole blood. This chain connects TRBV7-7 to TRBJ2-1; TRBD1 agrees at 10 bases. The receptor was isolated from an adult who was a healthcare worker with PCR-confirmed SARS-CoV-2 infection or an uninfected control (not recorded which). The chain's CDR3 is CASSPRDRGPNEQFF. The CDR3 coding sequence is TGTGCCAGCAGCCCTCGGGACAGGGGACCCAATGAGCAGTTCTTC.